Following are 19 T cell receptor beta chains from one sample sequenced in a study of response to subunit inactivated influenza vaccine. TCRdb analysed the RT-PCR reads with MiXCR anew, one entry per CDR3 protein. The data show hundreds of thousands of distinct CDR3 sequences, approximately 15% seen once. The sequencing here drew on CD4+ T cells sorted from PBMCs, taken around 25 months after vaccination. These receptors all come from a man aged 50 to 69 who received an inactivated influenza vaccine.

The chain links TRBV4-2 to TRBJ2-2; D is perhaps TRBD2 (5 bases). This CDR3 is built from 15 residues. Germline lookup yields CDR1 LGHNA and CDR2 YNFKEQ. Trimming took off 1 base at V and 5 bases at J, with 11 bases between the two ends. The CDR3 sequence is CASSQGAGKTGELFF. CDR3 sequence (DNA): TGTGCCAGCAGCCAAGGAGCCGGGAAAACCGGGGAGCTGTTTTTT.

This clonotype turned up a few times. V and J are TRBV7-8 and TRBJ1-2; 8 bases are a match to TRBD1. The CDR3 extends over 14 amino acids. The trim removed 3 bases at V and 4 bases at J, leaving 4 bases unmatched. CDR1 and CDR2 from the germline V gene are SGHVS and FQNEAQ. The CDR3 sequence is CASSLSDRAYGYTF. CDR3 coding DNA: TGTGCCAGCAGCTTGTCGGACAGGGCCTATGGCTACACCTTC.

The rearrangement links TRBV10-3 to TRBJ2-2; 7 bases agree with TRBD2. CDR3 length: 15 amino acids. V dropped 7 bases and J dropped 5; count of bases not matched to a gene: 10. Germline V gene data show CDR1 as ENHRY and CDR2 as SYGVKD. Written as DNA, the CDR3 is TGTGCCATCAACGCCGGGACTATCCAGACCGGGGAGCTGTTTTTT. Translating it yields CAINAGTIQTGELFF.

The rearrangement joins TRBV3-1 to TRBJ2-7, with 8 bases identical to TRBD2. J gave up 5 bases and V 4 bases, and 7 bases lay outside the gene matches. CDR3 length equals 14 residues. The germline gives CDR1 LGHDT, CDR2 YNNKEL (reference sequence). The CDR3: CASSLIAGSHEQYF. The CDR3 DNA follows: TGTGCCAGCAGCCTAATAGCGGGAAGCCACGAGCAGTACTTC.

The V gene is TRBV28, the J gene TRBJ2-5, with 7 bases lining up with TRBD2. The CDR3 length is 16 residues. The germline V gene encodes CDR1 MDHEN and CDR2 SYDVKM. The junction had 10 bases not matched to a gene; V was cut back by 3 bases and J by 3 bases. The CDR3 is CASSLFGLGDEETQYF. In DNA, the CDR3 is TGTGCCAGCAGTTTGTTTGGACTAGGGGATGAAGAGACCCAGTACTTC. The variable domain in full, with the rest retrieved from reference TRBV28 and TRBJ2-5, is DVKVTQSSRYLVKRTGEKVFLECVQDMDHENMFWYRQDPGLGLRLIYFSYDVKMKEKGDIPEGYSVSREKKERFSLILESASTNQTSMYLCASSLFGLGDEETQYFGPGTRLLVL.

This clonotype was detected only a few times. The chain uses TRBV7-2 and TRBJ1-1; 7 nucleotides match TRBD1. J gave up 3 bases and V 4 bases, and 5 bases lay outside the gene matches. CDR1 and CDR2 (germline): SGHTA, FQGNSA. CDR3 size: 14 residues. The chain's CDR3 is CASSSRQGDTEAFF. The DNA for the CDR3 is TGTGCCAGCAGCTCACGACAGGGAGACACTGAAGCTTTCTTT.

The sample holds a few counts of this clonotype. The rearrangement joins TRBV20-1 to TRBJ1-6; a possible D gene is TRBD1 (5 bases). This CDR3 is 14 amino acids long. V shed 3 bases and J shed 3 bases, with 9 bases lying between them. CDR1 and CDR2 (germline): DFQATT, SNEGSKA (reference sequence). The CDR3 reads CSARMGDYNSPLHF. In nucleotides, the CDR3 is TGCAGTGCTAGGATGGGGGACTATAATTCACCCCTCCACTTT.

This clonotype was seen repeatedly, ten times or more. The chain combines TRBV4-1 with TRBJ1-1; 8 bases align to TRBD1. The CDR3 is 16 amino acids. With 2 bases clipped from V and 6 bases from J, the junction kept 11 bases outside the gene matches. CDR1 MGHRA and CDR2 YSYEKL come from the germline V gene. The CDR3 reads CASSQTSVPGQAEAFF. The CDR3, as DNA: TGCGCCAGCAGCCAAACCAGCGTCCCGGGACAGGCTGAAGCTTTCTTT.

The sample holds one count of this clonotype. The chain links TRBV23-1 to TRBJ2-7; D is undetermined. TRBV23-1 is marked as an open reading frame, function uncertain. The length of the CDR3 is 12 residues. The V gene lost 6 bases and the J gene lost 5 bases, with 11 bases spanning the gap. The CDR3 DNA reads TGCGCCAGCAGCCCGACGAGAGACGAGCAGTACTTC. Translation: CASSPTRDEQYF.

This clonotype was observed a few times. This chain uses TRBV20-1 with TRBJ1-5; TRBD1 might be the D (6 bases). Germline V gene data show CDR1 as DFQATT and CDR2 as SNEGSKA (reference sequence). The V end lost 6 bases, the J end lost 0 bases, and 12 bases lay between the germline ends. The CDR3 is 14 amino acids. CDR3 protein: CSAQTGNSNQPQHF. CDR3 DNA: TGCAGTGCCCAGACAGGCAATAGCAATCAGCCCCAGCATTTT.

This clonotype was seen many times. The V and J genes are TRBV20-1 and TRBJ1-5, with D maybe TRBD1 (6 bases). Between the trimmed V and J ends, which lost 3 bases and 0 bases, there was a span of 18 bases. The CDR3 runs 17 residues. The germline CDR1 and CDR2 sequences are DFQATT and SNEGSKA (reference sequence). CDR3: CSASVVSGASSNQPQHF. The CDR3 region has the DNA TGCAGTGCTAGTGTGGTGTCAGGGGCTTCTAGCAATCAGCCCCAGCATTTT.

The J gene is TRBJ2-1, the V gene TRBV11-3; the D is unclear. CDR3 length: 13 amino acids. The ends were cut back, 4 bases at V and 9 bases at J, with 13 bases in the middle. The germline V gene has CDR1 SGHNT and CDR2 YENEEA. The CDR3 loop reads CASSSTRYGEQFF. For the CDR3, the DNA is TGTGCCAGCAGCTCAACGCGGTATGGTGAGCAGTTCTTC.

The table lists this clonotype with many counts. V gene TRBV5-1 combines with J gene TRBJ2-2; no firm D call. Germline V gene data show CDR1 as SGHRS and CDR2 as YFSETQ. V was shortened by 0 bases and J by 5 bases, with 8 bases between the two germline ends. The CDR3 is 14 amino acids. DNA of the CDR3: TGCGCCAGCAGCTTGGATCCAGCGACCGGGGAGCTGTTTTTT. This translates into CASSLDPATGELFF.

The V gene is TRBV12-3 or TRBV12-4, the J gene TRBJ2-1, with 8 bases identical to TRBD2. CDR3 length: 15 residues. After removal of 2 bases from V and 6 bases from J, the junction contained 6 bases not matched to a gene. The CDR3 nucleotides read TGTGCCAGCAGTTTACGGAGTCTAGCGGGCAATGAGCAGTTCTTC. This encodes CASSLRSLAGNEQFF.

This rearrangement joins TRBV5-1 to TRBJ2-7; D is unresolved. The CDR3 totals 15 residues. Trimming pared 4 bases from V and 0 bases from J, leaving 14 bases between. Germline assignment: CDR1 SGHRS and CDR2 YFSETQ. This CDR3 is CASSPMGISSYEQYF. CDR3 sequence (DNA): TGCGCCAGCAGCCCCATGGGGATTAGCTCCTACGAGCAGTACTTC.

This clonotype showed up many times. The V gene is TRBV20-1, the J gene TRBJ2-3; D might be TRBD2 (6 bases). CDR1 DFQATT and CDR2 SNEGSKA come from the germline V gene (reference sequence). The CDR3 extends over 16 amino acids. V was cut by 3 bases and J by 0 bases, with 16 bases left in between. The CDR3 region is CSASRIGRGSTDTQYF. CDR3 nucleotides: TGCAGTGCTAGCCGCATCGGCCGGGGGAGCACAGATACGCAGTATTTT.

The table lists this clonotype with a few counts. This chain links TRBV2 with TRBJ2-5, with a possible D match to TRBD2 (5 bases). The V gene lost 7 bases and the J gene lost 2 bases, with 11 bases spanning the gap. Germline V gene data show CDR1 as SNHLY and CDR2 as FYNNEI. This CDR3 has 13 amino acids. CDR3 residues: CASTKAEQETQYF. As DNA, the CDR3 is TGTGCCAGCACGAAAGCGGAACAAGAGACCCAGTACTTC.

V is TRBV12-3 or TRBV12-4 and J is TRBJ2-5; 10 bases fit TRBD2. This CDR3 is built from 14 residues. With V trimmed by 5 bases and J by 5 bases, 5 bases remained unmatched. This chain's CDR3 is CASSPGLAAETQYF. The CDR3, as DNA: TGTGCCAGCAGTCCCGGACTAGCGGCCGAGACCCAGTACTTC.

The table lists this clonotype with a few counts. The gene calls are TRBV5-1 and TRBJ2-1; 9 bases match TRBD2. This CDR3 is built from 16 residues. Looked up from germline, CDR1 is SGHRS and CDR2 is YFSETQ. J gave up 10 bases and V 3 bases, and 14 bases lay outside the gene matches. CDR3 protein: CASSWGSLAGDGEQFF. The CDR3 DNA reads TGCGCCAGCAGCTGGGGGTCGTTAGCGGGAGACGGAGAGCAGTTCTTC.